This entry is about one TCR beta chain. Germline V gene lookup returns CDR1 LNHDA and CDR2 SQIVND (reference sequence). The CDR3 runs to 13 residues. V lost 6 bases to trimming and J lost 2 bases, with 10 bases between them. The sample is drawn from a study of blood T cell repertoires in COVID-19. Background on the study: Sites across the United States, Italy and Spain contributed samples from acute and convalescent COVID-19.

Sequenced by immunoSEQ multiplex PCR; TCRdb stores in-frame clones only, minus some. The sample records 250,000 to 350,000 clones, approximately 85% being singletons. The V call is TRBV19, the J call TRBJ2-5; tentative D call: TRBD2 (7 bases). The receptor's source is a woman in her forties or fifties with acute or convalescent COVID-19. The sample taken for sequencing was peripheral blood. The CDR3, as DNA: TGTGCCAGTAGAAGGGGGGGTCAAGAGACCCAGTACTTC. Protein sequence: CASRRGGQETQYF.